The rows below give T cell receptor beta chains drawn from one sample of a study of T cell repertoires in cytomegalovirus infection. One entry per CDR3 protein results from TCRdb running MiXCR on the reads. This sample has roughly 500,000 distinct CDR3 sequences; 11% occur once, and the top ten carry 10%. Source material: PBMCs. The receptors shown here come from a human donor in good health (CMV status not recorded). Some clones in this sample may be carry-over from other donors' samples. Both conserved end residues are part of each CDR3. Each record gives: clone size, D gene, J gene, V gene, CDR3 DNA, CDR3 protein. The D gene is left open where the match is weak. The size of a clone is reported for some rows only, either as once, few or many, or as a class for expanded clones.

clone size: many
D gene: TRBD1
J gene: TRBJ1-6
V gene: TRBV20-1
CDR3 DNA: TGCAGTGCTAGAGATCCCCCTCAGGGGGCAAAATCACCCCTCCACTTT
CDR3 protein: CSARDPPQGAKSPLHF

clone size: many
D gene: NA
J gene: TRBJ2-1
V gene: TRBV19
CDR3 DNA: TGTGCCAGTAGTATAGATAGGACAAATGAGCAGTTCTTC
CDR3 protein: CASSIDRTNEQFF

clone size: few
D gene: TRBD2
J gene: TRBJ2-1
V gene: TRBV6-2/TRBV6-3
CDR3 DNA: TGTGCCAGCAGTTTAATAGCGGGGGTGAACTACAATGAGCAGTTCTTC
CDR3 protein: CASSLIAGVNYNEQFF

clone size: many
D gene: NA
J gene: TRBJ2-5
V gene: TRBV7-2
CDR3 DNA: TGTGCCAGCAGCTTAGCCTACGGGTACCAAGAGACCCAGTACTTC
CDR3 protein: CASSLAYGYQETQYF

clone size: NA
D gene: NA
J gene: TRBJ1-3
V gene: TRBV29-1
CDR3 DNA: TGCAGCGTTGATCCCCTCTCTGGAAACACCATATATTTT
CDR3 protein: CSVDPLSGNTIYF

clone size: many
D gene: TRBD1
J gene: TRBJ2-7
V gene: TRBV6-5
CDR3 DNA: TGTGCCAGCAGGGACGGACAGGGGGCTCGGGAGCAGTACTTC
CDR3 protein: CASRDGQGAREQYF

clone size: many
D gene: NA
J gene: TRBJ1-4
V gene: TRBV29-1
CDR3 DNA: TGCAGCGTTGTTTTTAGGTCGAAGGAGGAAAAACTGTTTTTT
CDR3 protein: CSVVFRSKEEKLFF

clone size: many
D gene: TRBD2
J gene: TRBJ2-1
V gene: TRBV10-3
CDR3 DNA: TGTGCCATCAGTGAGAGAAGTACTAGCGGGAGGATCGATGAGCAGTTCTTC
CDR3 protein: CAISERSTSGRIDEQFF

clone size: many
D gene: TRBD1
J gene: TRBJ1-2
V gene: TRBV7-9
CDR3 DNA: TGTGCCAGCAGCTTACCCCCGGGACAGGGGGACTACACCTTC
CDR3 protein: CASSLPPGQGDYTF

clone size: many
D gene: NA
J gene: TRBJ1-1
V gene: TRBV7-2
CDR3 DNA: TGTGCCAGCAGCCTAGGACCTGGGCGGTTCGACACTGAAGCTTTCTTT
CDR3 protein: CASSLGPGRFDTEAFF

clone size: many
D gene: TRBD2
J gene: TRBJ2-5
V gene: TRBV7-2
CDR3 DNA: TGTGCCAGCACCTCGGGACTAGCGGAACAAGAGACCCAGTACTTC
CDR3 protein: CASTSGLAEQETQYF

clone size: NA
D gene: TRBD1
J gene: TRBJ1-3
V gene: TRBV27
CDR3 DNA: TGTGCCAGCAGGTTACAGGGGACTGGAAACACCATATATTTT
CDR3 protein: CASRLQGTGNTIYF

clone size: few
D gene: NA
J gene: TRBJ1-1
V gene: TRBV19
CDR3 DNA: TGTGCCACCCCTCACCGACAGACACATGAAGCTTTCTTT
CDR3 protein: CATPHRQTHEAFF

clone size: many
D gene: TRBD1
J gene: TRBJ2-7
V gene: TRBV5-5
CDR3 DNA: TGTGCCAGCAGCTTGGGGGCGGGACAGGGGGCGCGAGAGCAGTACTTC
CDR3 protein: CASSLGAGQGAREQYF

clone size: many
D gene: NA
J gene: TRBJ1-5
V gene: TRBV5-1
CDR3 DNA: TGCGCCAGCAGCCTGGATTCGGGGGGCAATCAGCCCCAGCATTTT
CDR3 protein: CASSLDSGGNQPQHF

clone size: few
D gene: NA
J gene: TRBJ2-7
V gene: TRBV29-1
CDR3 DNA: TGCAGCGTTGAATCGGGGTCCTACGAGCAGTACTTC
CDR3 protein: CSVESGSYEQYF

clone size: few
D gene: NA
J gene: TRBJ1-1
V gene: TRBV15
CDR3 DNA: TGTGCCACCAGGAGTAGTGATGGGACACACCACACTGAAGCTTTCTTT
CDR3 protein: CATRSSDGTHHTEAFF

clone size: NA
D gene: NA
J gene: TRBJ2-7
V gene: TRBV27
CDR3 DNA: TGTGCCAGCAGTCACCCCGGCCGGGGAGAGCAGTACTTC
CDR3 protein: CASSHPGRGEQYF

clone size: many
D gene: NA
J gene: TRBJ1-2
V gene: TRBV11-2
CDR3 DNA: TGTGCCAGCAGCTTAGGCGGGACACCATGGAGCGGCTACACCTTC
CDR3 protein: CASSLGGTPWSGYTF

clone size: NA
D gene: TRBD2
J gene: TRBJ2-1
V gene: TRBV15
CDR3 DNA: TGTGCCACCGACCTGGGCGGGAGCTTGGGCAATGAGCAGTTCTTC
CDR3 protein: CATDLGGSLGNEQFF

clone size: many
D gene: NA
J gene: TRBJ2-5
V gene: TRBV5-6
CDR3 DNA: TGTGCCAGCAGCCCGGCAGGTGGGATAGCGGAGGGGACCCAGTACTTC
CDR3 protein: CASSPAGGIAEGTQYF

clone size: many
D gene: NA
J gene: TRBJ2-2
V gene: TRBV20-1
CDR3 DNA: TGCAGTGCTCCCAAGCTTTTCGGGGATACCGGGGAGCTGTTTTTT
CDR3 protein: CSAPKLFGDTGELFF

clone size: NA
D gene: NA
J gene: TRBJ2-2
V gene: TRBV2
CDR3 DNA: TGTGCCAGCAGTGGGGGCCCCGTGACCGGGGAGCTGTTTTTT
CDR3 protein: CASSGGPVTGELFF

clone size: many
D gene: NA
J gene: TRBJ2-2
V gene: TRBV11-3
CDR3 DNA: TGTGCCAGCAGCACCAAGAACACCGGGGAGCTGTTTTTT
CDR3 protein: CASSTKNTGELFF

clone size: many
D gene: NA
J gene: TRBJ2-7
V gene: TRBV7-9
CDR3 DNA: TGTGCCAGCAGCTTAGTTGGCGGCATTTACTACGAGCAGTACTTC
CDR3 protein: CASSLVGGIYYEQYF

clone size: many
D gene: NA
J gene: TRBJ2-7
V gene: TRBV7-9
CDR3 DNA: TGTGCCAGCAGCCCAGTTGGGGAGCGCGAGCAGTACTTC
CDR3 protein: CASSPVGEREQYF

clone size: few
D gene: NA
J gene: TRBJ2-7
V gene: TRBV6-1
CDR3 DNA: TGTGCCAGCATCGAACGGAGCGGCTCCGAGCAGTACTTC
CDR3 protein: CASIERSGSEQYF

clone size: few
D gene: NA
J gene: TRBJ1-2
V gene: TRBV5-1
CDR3 DNA: TGCGCCAGCAGCTTACTGACACCGCTCTATGGCTACACCTTC
CDR3 protein: CASSLLTPLYGYTF